These 30 T cell receptor beta chains came from one sample sequenced in a study of response to subunit inactivated influenza vaccine. A single record per CDR3 protein comes from TCRdb applying MiXCR to the RT-PCR reads. Seen here are 280,000 or so distinct CDR3 sequences, about a fifth observed once, and the top ten hold 9.5% to 13%. Sequences were derived from PBMCs from blood, sampled 21 months after vaccination. The origin of the receptors is a man between 50 and 70 years old who received an inactivated influenza vaccine.

This clonotype was detected a few times. The V call is TRBV7-3, the J call TRBJ2-3; TRBD2 matches 9 bases. Per germline, CDR1 SGHTA and CDR2 FQGTGA. The trim removed 8 bases at V and 3 bases at J, leaving 6 bases unmatched. The CDR3 extends over 14 amino acids. The CDR3 loop is CASAAGGETDTQYF. As DNA, the CDR3 is TGTGCCAGCGCCGCGGGAGGGGAGACAGATACGCAGTATTTT.

The chain joins TRBV6-6 to TRBJ1-2; D not resolved. Trimming shortened V by 3 bases and J by 6 bases, and 8 bases separated the two germline ends. The germline gives CDR1 MNHNY, CDR2 SVGAGI (reference sequence). The CDR3 consists of 12 residues. CDR3 residues: CASSYRIDGYTF. CDR3 bases: TGTGCCAGCAGTTATCGGATAGATGGCTACACCTTC.

This clonotype has just a few counts. The V gene is TRBV6-1, the J gene TRBJ1-5; 7 bases fit TRBD1. Germline CDR1 reads MNHNS; CDR2 reads SASEGT. With V trimmed by 6 bases and J by 5 bases, 4 bases remained unmatched. This CDR3 spans 13 amino acids. CDR3 DNA sequence: TGTGCCAGCAGGGACAGGCCTCATCAGCCCCAGCATTTT. Translated: CASRDRPHQPQHF.

This clonotype was found once. The chain carries TRBV12-3 or TRBV12-4 and TRBJ2-5; a possible D gene is TRBD1 (6 bases). Trimming removed 9 bases at V and 1 base at J, with 15 bases between. This CDR3 has 14 amino acids. The CDR3 DNA is TGTGCCAGTAGTATCACAGGGTTCCAAGAGACCCAGTACTTC. The encoded protein is CASSITGFQETQYF.

This clonotype was observed a handful of times. The CDR3 nucleotides are TGTGCCAGCAAACCCGAGACAGGTCAAGAGACCCAGTACTTC. Protein: CASKPETGQETQYF. This chain links TRBV28 with TRBJ2-5; D possibly corresponds to TRBD1 (6 bases). The V gene's germline CDR1 is MDHEN and CDR2 SYDVKM. This CDR3 has 14 amino acids. The ends were cut back, 7 bases at V and 2 bases at J, with 14 bases in the middle. Together with reference TRBV28 and TRBJ2-5, the CDR3 gives the full variable domain: DVKVTQSSRYLVKRTGEKVFLECVQDMDHENMFWYRQDPGLGLRLIYFSYDVKMKEKGDIPEGYSVSREKKERFSLILESASTNQTSMYLCASKPETGQETQYFGPGTRLLVL.

This clonotype was observed many times. The CDR3 is CASSLSRDTEAFF. The DNA of the CDR3 is TGTGCCAGCTCACTTAGTAGGGACACTGAAGCTTTCTTT. The chain is built from TRBV18 and TRBJ1-1, with D uncertain. The CDR3 is made up of 13 amino acids. Trimming stripped 4 bases from V and 3 bases from J, with 9 bases between. Germline loops: CDR1 KGHSH, CDR2 LQKENI.

The chain carries TRBV6-2 or TRBV6-3 and TRBJ2-2; 7 positions agree with TRBD1. With V trimmed by 7 bases and J by 0 bases, 5 bases remained unmatched. CDR1 and CDR2 (germline): MNHEY, SVGEGT. There are 15 residues in the CDR3. In nucleotides, the CDR3 is TGTGCCAGCACCCTTGACAGGGCGAACACCGGGGAGCTGTTTTTT. Its protein product is CASTLDRANTGELFF.

The chain recombines TRBV18 with TRBJ2-3, with TRBD1 matching over 9 bases. The V and J ends lost 2 bases and 3 bases, in that order; junction bases with no gene match: 9. CDR3 length: 17 residues. Germline CDR1 and CDR2: KGHSH and LQKENI. The CDR3, as DNA: TGTGCCAGCTCACCAGTTCCGGGACAGGGCCAAACAGATACGCAGTATTTT. Its protein product is CASSPVPGQGQTDTQYF.

The rearrangement links TRBV9 to TRBJ1-2, with unresolved D. Trimming shortened V by 2 bases and J by 1 base, and 15 bases separated the two germline ends. Germline lookup yields CDR1 SGDLS and CDR2 YYNGEE. The CDR3 extends over 16 amino acids. The CDR3 reads CASSVETSGSNYGYTF. In DNA form, the CDR3 reads TGTGCCAGCAGCGTGGAAACCTCGGGGAGTAACTATGGCTACACCTTC.

This clonotype has a single count. The V call is TRBV6-5, the J call TRBJ2-7; 10 nucleotides match TRBD2. V was pared by 1 base and J by 3 bases, with 6 bases of the junction left unmatched. Germline V CDR1 and CDR2: MNHEY, SVGAGI. The length of the CDR3 is 16 residues. This CDR3 reads CASSYLAGGIVYEQYF. CDR3 in DNA: TGTGCCAGCAGTTACTTAGCGGGGGGCATAGTCTACGAGCAGTACTTC.

The chain is built from TRBV11-2 and TRBJ1-1; D perhaps matches TRBD1 (5 bases). V shed 5 bases and J shed 0 bases, with 13 bases lying between them. This CDR3 is 15 amino acids long. CDR1 is SGHAT, CDR2 FQNNGV, per germline. CDR3 region: CASSPTDGMNTEAFF. CDR3 nucleotide sequence: TGTGCCAGCAGCCCGACAGACGGCATGAACACTGAAGCTTTCTTT.

This clonotype has more than one count but fewer than ten. The rearrangement uses TRBV5-1 and TRBJ2-1; D remains unclear. The germline V gene encodes CDR1 SGHRS and CDR2 YFSETQ. Trimming removed 2 bases at V and 0 bases at J, with 9 bases between. The CDR3 extends over 15 amino acids. CDR3 loop: CASSLTLSSYNEQFF. DNA for the CDR3: TGCGCCAGCAGCTTAACGCTTAGCTCCTACAATGAGCAGTTCTTC.

J is TRBJ2-7 and V is TRBV20-1; D perhaps matches TRBD2 (6 bases). Germline values: CDR1 DFQATT, CDR2 SNEGSKA (reference sequence). The CDR3 consists of 14 residues. V was trimmed by 2 bases and J by 5 bases, leaving 16 bases between them. The CDR3 sequence is CSARPPLGGNEQYF. The DNA for the CDR3 is TGCAGTGCTAGACCTCCCCTAGGAGGGAACGAGCAGTACTTC.

The chain is built from TRBV16 and TRBJ1-1; tentative D call: TRBD1 (6 bases). The CDR3 contains 12 residues. Germline V gene data show CDR1 as KGHSY and CDR2 as FQNENV. Trimming stripped 4 bases from V and 8 bases from J, with 11 bases between. CDR3: CASSPVGGEAFF. CDR3 coding DNA: TGTGCCAGCAGCCCAGTCGGGGGCGAAGCTTTCTTT.

In this sample, this clonotype turned up a few times. This chain connects TRBV20-1 to TRBJ2-2, with 9 bases fitting TRBD2. In germline, CDR1 is DFQATT, CDR2 SNEGSKA (reference sequence). V lost 1 base to trimming and J lost 3 bases; unmatched junction nucleotides: 3. The CDR3 length is 15 residues. CDR3 loop: CSARVAGVDTGELFF. The DNA for the CDR3 is TGCAGTGCTAGAGTAGCGGGAGTGGACACCGGGGAGCTGTTTTTT.

This clonotype was counted ten times or more. J is TRBJ1-2 and V is TRBV10-3, with D tentatively TRBD1 (6 bases). Germline lookup yields CDR1 ENHRY and CDR2 SYGVKD. This CDR3 has 16 amino acids. V was cut by 5 bases and J by 0 bases, with 16 bases left in between. Here the CDR3 reads CAISNLQGGANYGYTF. The CDR3 nucleotides are TGTGCCATCAGTAATTTACAGGGTGGCGCTAACTATGGCTACACCTTC.

This chain links TRBV7-9 with TRBJ2-3; 8 nucleotides match TRBD2. The CDR3 is made up of 15 amino acids. The ends lost 5 bases at V and 2 bases at J; junction bases unmatched: 6. Looked up from germline, CDR1 is SEHNR and CDR2 is FQNEAQ (reference sequence). CDR3 protein: CASSPGGGNTDTQYF. DNA of the CDR3: TGTGCCAGCAGCCCCGGCGGGGGGAACACAGATACGCAGTATTTT. Filled out from reference TRBV7-9 and TRBJ2-3, the complete variable domain reads DTGVSQNPRHKITKRGQNVTFRCDPISEHNRLYWYRQTLGQGPEFLTYFQNEAQLEKSRLLSDRFSAERPKGSFSTLEIQRTEQGDSAMYLCASSPGGGNTDTQYFGPGTRLTVL.

The rearrangement links TRBV18 to TRBJ2-3; 12 bases match TRBD2. The CDR3 covers 18 residues. After removal of 0 bases from V and 10 bases from J, the junction contained 14 bases not matched to a gene. Germline CDR1 is KGHSH and CDR2 is LQKENI. The CDR3 DNA reads as TGTGCCAGCTCACCACCAGGACTAGCGGGAATAGAGGTCGATTCGCAGTATTTT. This codes for CASSPPGLAGIEVDSQYF.

The genes are TRBV4-2 and TRBJ1-1; D is possibly TRBD1 (5 bases). V was shortened by 2 bases and J by 3 bases, with 10 bases between the two germline ends. The CDR3 covers 14 residues. Germline lookup yields CDR1 LGHNA and CDR2 YNFKEQ. CDR3 DNA sequence: TGTGCCAGCAGCCAAAGAGGGGAGGACACTGAAGCTTTCTTT. Translating gives CASSQRGEDTEAFF.

This clonotype has at least ten counts. The V gene is TRBV7-2, the J gene TRBJ1-6; D perhaps matches TRBD1 (5 bases). CDR1 and CDR2 from the germline V gene are SGHTA and FQGNSA. The V and J ends lost 5 bases and 7 bases respectively, with 15 bases between them. CDR3 size: 15 residues. The CDR3 loop is CASSTVRGGNSPLHF. CDR3 nucleotide sequence: TGTGCCAGCAGCACCGTCCGGGGGGGGAATTCACCCCTCCACTTT.

The chain carries TRBV11-1 and TRBJ2-1; D perhaps matches TRBD2 (5 bases). With 0 bases removed from V and 15 bases from J, the gap between germline ends came to 18 bases. This CDR3 spans 14 amino acids. Germline V gene sequence: CDR1 SGHAT, CDR2 FQDESV (reference sequence). The CDR3 region is CASSLAEDGVKLFF. CDR3 nucleotides: TGTGCCAGCAGCTTAGCGGAAGACGGGGTAAAGCTGTTCTTC.

The rearrangement uses TRBV7-3 and TRBJ2-1; 7 bases are a match to TRBD2. J gave up 14 bases and V 1 base, and 8 bases lay outside the gene matches. The CDR3 is 13 amino acids. From germline, CDR1 is SGHTA and CDR2 FQGTGA. The CDR3: CASSLNLGGIKFF. The CDR3, as DNA: TGTGCCAGCAGCTTAAATCTGGGAGGGATCAAGTTCTTC.

This clonotype was counted a few times. This chain uses TRBV20-1 with TRBJ1-5; D might be TRBD1 (6 bases). CDR1 is DFQATT and CDR2 is SNEGSKA in the germline V gene (reference sequence). The CDR3 totals 15 residues. V dropped 3 bases and J dropped 9 bases, with 21 bases sitting between them. DNA of the CDR3: TGCAGTGCTAGGGACCGAACAGGGTACGGTCCGCCCCAGCATTTT. Protein product: CSARDRTGYGPPQHF.

This clonotype was seen more than once but under ten times. V is TRBV7-2 and J is TRBJ1-4; D unresolved. Germline V gives CDR1 SGHTA, CDR2 FQGNSA. With 5 bases removed from V and 10 bases from J, the gap between germline ends came to 20 bases. This CDR3 comprises 15 residues. In DNA, the CDR3 is TGTGCCAGCAGCCGAACTATTAGCGGCGGCGGAAAACTGTTTTTT. The encoded protein is CASSRTISGGGKLFF.

This clonotype was seen more than once but under ten times. The chain is built from TRBV28 and TRBJ2-1, with a weak D call TRBD2 (6 bases). Germline CDR1 MDHEN, CDR2 SYDVKM. The CDR3 sequence is 15 residues long. V was cut by 3 bases and J by 2 bases, with 11 bases left in between. The DNA for the CDR3 is TGTGCCAGCAGTTTTCGGCGGGGCGCCTACAATGAGCAGTTCTTC. It codes for CASSFRRGAYNEQFF.

CDR3 sequence (DNA): TGTGCCAGCAGATACGCAGATACGCAGTATTTT. Translated: CASRYADTQYF. The V and J genes are TRBV12-3 or TRBV12-4 and TRBJ2-3; D unclear. V lost 6 bases, J lost 4 bases, and 5 bases lay in between. The CDR3 is 11 amino acids.

In its sample, this clonotype was seen a few times. The gene calls are TRBV16 and TRBJ1-5; a possible D gene is TRBD1 (6 bases). The germline V gene has CDR1 KGHSY and CDR2 FQNENV. The germline V and J ends were trimmed by 4 bases and 4 bases, with 11 bases remaining between them. CDR3 length: 14 residues. The DNA of the CDR3 is TGTGCCAGCAGCCCGGACAGAAGAAATCAGCCCCAGCATTTT. It is translated as CASSPDRRNQPQHF.

This clonotype was observed a handful of times. This rearrangement joins TRBV7-9 to TRBJ1-1; 7 bases map to TRBD1. The germline V gene has CDR1 SEHNR and CDR2 FQNEAQ (reference sequence). Trimming at V came to 1 base and at J to 8 bases, leaving 7 bases not matched to a gene. This CDR3 has 14 residues. The chain's CDR3 is CASSLGGTALEAFF. DNA of the CDR3: TGTGCCAGCAGCTTAGGAGGGACAGCCCTCGAAGCTTTCTTT.

This chain links TRBV7-2 with TRBJ2-1, with 11 bases that match TRBD2. Germline CDR1 is SGHTA and CDR2 is FQGNSA. The trim removed 5 bases at V and 5 bases at J, leaving 5 bases unmatched. This CDR3 has 15 amino acids. The CDR3 region has the DNA TGTGCCAGCAGCGCCCTAGCGGGAGGTAACAATGAGCAGTTCTTC. Its translation is CASSALAGGNNEQFF.

V is TRBV20-1 and J is TRBJ1-5, with D possibly matching TRBD1 (5 bases). Trimming took 1 base from V and 5 from J, leaving 9 bases between them. The CDR3 runs to 13 residues. Germline-derived CDR1 and CDR2 are DFQATT and SNEGSKA (reference sequence). The CDR3 region has the DNA TGCAGTGCTAGAGTCCCGGGGCATCAGCCCCAGCATTTT. Protein product: CSARVPGHQPQHF.